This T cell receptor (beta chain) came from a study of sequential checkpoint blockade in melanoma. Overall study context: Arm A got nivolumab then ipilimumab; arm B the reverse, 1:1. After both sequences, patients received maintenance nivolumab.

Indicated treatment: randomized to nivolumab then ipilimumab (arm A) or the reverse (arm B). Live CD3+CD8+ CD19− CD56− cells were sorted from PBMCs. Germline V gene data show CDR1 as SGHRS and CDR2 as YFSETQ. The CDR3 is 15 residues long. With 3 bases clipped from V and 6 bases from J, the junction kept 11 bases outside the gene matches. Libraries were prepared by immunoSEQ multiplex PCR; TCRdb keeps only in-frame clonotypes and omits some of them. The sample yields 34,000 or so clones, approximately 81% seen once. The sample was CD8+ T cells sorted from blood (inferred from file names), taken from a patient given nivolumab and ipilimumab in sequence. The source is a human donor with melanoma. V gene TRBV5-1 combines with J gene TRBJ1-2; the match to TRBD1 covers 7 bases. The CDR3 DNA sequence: TGCGCCAGCAGCTCCTTCACAGGGGTTTCCGATGGCTACACCTTC. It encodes CASSSFTGVSDGYTF. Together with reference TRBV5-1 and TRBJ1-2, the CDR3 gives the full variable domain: KAGVTQTPRYLIKTRGQQVTLSCSPISGHRSVSWYQQTPGQGLQFLFEYFSETQRNKGNFPGRFSGRQFSNSRSEMNVSTLELGDSALYLCASSSFTGVSDGYTFGSGTRLTVV.